This is a list of T cell receptor beta chains from one sample in a study of T cell responses to AZD1222 COVID-19 vaccine. Method: immunoSEQ multiplex PCR; TCRdb's copy keeps in-frame clones and lacks some. The profile shows 150,000 to 200,000 clones, 92% of them singletons. This material consisted of peripheral blood, taken 28 days after the second AZD1222 dose. These TCRs come from an adult who received the AZD1222 COVID-19 vaccine. CDR3s leave out the opening cysteine and the closing phenylalanine or tryptophan.

j_call,v_call,cdr3_aa
TRBJ1-2,TRBV18,ASSPGTVNYGYT
TRBJ1-4,TRBV30,AWSADRAVGEKLF
TRBJ1-5,TRBV18,ASSPRGGDQPQH
TRBJ1-1,TRBV16,ASSQVSGNTEAF
TRBJ1-5,TRBV7-5,ARSVGTANSNQPQH
TRBJ1-6,TRBV5-1,ASSPGTGGNSPLH
TRBJ2-3,TRBV11-2,ASSLTGAADTQY
TRBJ2-1,TRBV11-3,ASSLDGVAGYNEQF
TRBJ1-6,TRBV10-3,AISLGQGDSPLH
TRBJ1-1,TRBV10-3,AISQKNTEAF
TRBJ2-3,TRBV7-2,ASSLTLAPDTQY
TRBJ2-5,TRBV12-3/TRBV12-4,ASSSDTQETQY
TRBJ2-1,TRBV25-1,ASSEYHRGPNEQF
TRBJ2-1,TRBV5-1,ASSFGFSTYEQF
TRBJ2-5,TRBV15,ATSVIGRGETQY